This T cell receptor beta chain appears in the sequencing data of a study of T cell responses to AZD1222 COVID-19 vaccine. Trimming shortened V by 4 bases and J by 5 bases, and 13 bases separated the two germline ends. This CDR3 contains 14 residues. CDR1 and CDR2 (germline): SGHTS, YDEGEE. Assay used: immunoSEQ multiplex PCR; TCRdb lists only in-frame clones, some missing. The repertoire holds some 150,000 clones, with 92% as singletons. This chain joins TRBV5-8 and TRBJ1-3; D ambiguous. The TCR comes from an adult who received the AZD1222 COVID-19 vaccine. Sample: peripheral blood, taken 28 days after the second AZD1222 dose. Written as DNA, the CDR3 is TGTGCCAGCAGCCCGGAGGGCAGGCGAAACACCATATATTTT. Its protein is CASSPEGRRNTIYF.